One and the same sample provided the 19 T cell receptor beta chains below, sequenced in a study of shared clonotypes between healthy human individuals. The data were produced by immunoSEQ multiplex PCR, yet TCRdb's version contains in-frame clones alone and is incomplete. The sample lists about half a million clones, over 75% seen once, with approximately 12% in the top ten. Sequences were obtained from PBMCs. These receptors all come from a woman in her thirties or forties in good health. Some clones in this sample may be carry-over from other donors' samples.

The chain recombines TRBV5-1 with TRBJ2-5; D remains ambiguous. CDR1 and CDR2 from the germline V gene are SGHRS and YFSETQ. The CDR3 spans 13 residues. Trimming took 0 bases from V and 5 from J, leaving 8 bases between them. In nucleotides, the CDR3 is TGCGCCAGCAGCTTGGGGACCGACGAGACCCAGTACTTC. Translating gives CASSLGTDETQYF.

Comments on this clone: Different DNA sequences within this sample yield the same CDR3. V is TRBV20-1 and J is TRBJ2-7, with D uncertain. The V end was cut by 2 bases, the J end by 2 bases, with 4 bases between. The germline CDR1 and CDR2 sequences are DFQATT and SNEGSKA (reference sequence). The CDR3 length is 11 residues. CDR3 loop: CSARSAYEQYF. CDR3 nucleotide sequence: TGCAGTGCTAGATCGGCCTACGAGCAGTACTTC.

Points on this clone: With a far larger clone one base away, a read error is the likely cause. The sample carries other DNA sequences with the same CDR3. The V and J genes are TRBV2 and TRBJ1-4; possible D gene TRBD1, 5 bases. Germline loops: CDR1 SNHLY, CDR2 FYNNEI. This CDR3 contains 13 residues. V dropped 6 bases and J dropped 7 bases, with 12 bases sitting between them. The DNA for the CDR3 is TGTGCCAGCAGCCAGGGTGGGGCTGAAAAACTGTTTTTT. Protein sequence: CASSQGGAEKLFF.

The V gene is TRBV28, the J gene TRBJ1-1; 9 nucleotides match TRBD1. This CDR3 has 15 amino acids. Germline V gives CDR1 MDHEN, CDR2 SYDVKM. J lost 4 bases, V lost 5 bases, and 8 bases had no gene match. The CDR3: CASSRGTGGVTEAFF. The CDR3 nucleotides read TGTGCCAGCAGTAGGGGTACAGGGGGCGTCACTGAAGCTTTCTTT.

Concerning this clone: A far larger clone is one nucleotide away, so this likely arose from a read error. The chain combines TRBV30 with TRBJ2-2; either TRBD1 or TRBD2 may fit D (5 bases each). Germline lookup yields CDR1 GTSNPN and CDR2 SVGIG (reference sequence). This CDR3 spans 14 amino acids. The chain's CDR3 is CAWTGTPNTVELFF. DNA of the CDR3: TGTGCCTGGACGGGGACCCCAAACACCGTGGAGCTGTTTTTT.

A word on this clone: A far larger clone differs by one base, so this is likely a read error. The chain carries TRBV13 and TRBJ1-1; D possibly corresponds to TRBD1 (5 bases). CDR1 PRHDT and CDR2 FYEKMQ come from the germline V gene (reference sequence). The CDR3 is 14 residues long. CDR3 DNA: TGTGCCGGCAGCTTAGGCAGGGCTGGCACTGAAGCTTTCTTT. Its protein is CAGSLGRAGTEAFF.

The DNA of the CDR3 is TGTGCCTGGAGTGAAGGGGCTAGCGGGGCCACAGATACGCAGTATTTT. Its protein is CAWSEGASGATDTQYF. The gene calls are TRBV30 and TRBJ2-3, with 9 bases identical to TRBD2. Germline V gene data show CDR1 as GTSNPN and CDR2 as SVGIG (reference sequence). The CDR3 consists of 16 residues. V lost 1 base and J lost 2; bases outside the gene matches: 7.

The J gene is TRBJ2-5, the V gene TRBV11-3; 9 nucleotides match TRBD1. The CDR3 runs 17 residues. J was trimmed by 1 base and V by 5 bases; bases with no gene match: 11. CDR1 and CDR2 (germline): SGHNT, YENEEA. As DNA, the CDR3 is TGTGCCAGCAGCCCAGGGACAGGGTACGGTGTCCAAGAGACCCAGTACTTC. Its translation is CASSPGTGYGVQETQYF.

The chain employs TRBV7-9 and TRBJ2-7; D is undetermined. The CDR3 consists of 13 residues. Germline V gene lookup returns CDR1 SEHNR and CDR2 FQNEAQ (reference sequence). V shed 6 bases and J shed 3 bases, with 12 bases lying between them. The CDR3 loop is CASSLPDIYEQYF. The CDR3, as DNA: TGTGCCAGCAGTTTACCCGACATCTACGAGCAGTACTTC.

V and J are TRBV28 and TRBJ1-5; 10 nucleotides align to TRBD1. V shed 2 bases, J shed 6 bases, and the junction held 7 bases outside the gene matches. From germline, CDR1 is MDHEN and CDR2 SYDVKM. CDR3 length: 16 residues. The CDR3 spells CASSLPTGGATQPQHF. The DNA for the CDR3 is TGTGCCAGCAGTTTACCGACAGGGGGCGCGACTCAGCCCCAGCATTTT.

In regard to this clone: Mismatch with germline at one junction end may stem from a read error. The genes are TRBV18 and TRBJ2-1; D is uncertain. The length of the CDR3 is 15 residues. Looked up from germline, CDR1 is KGHSH and CDR2 is LQKENI. The CDR3 region is CASSPPSIDGDDQFF. The DNA for the CDR3 is TGTGCCAGCTCACCACCAAGCATTGACGGCGATGATCAGTTCTTC.

This clone was found once. One base separates it from a far larger clone, so it is likely a read error. The sample holds other DNA sequences that translate to the same CDR3. The chain is built from TRBV2 and TRBJ1-5, with TRBD1 as a possible D gene (5 bases). The germline CDR1 and CDR2 sequences are SNHLY and FYNNEI. The ends were cut back, 3 bases at V and 0 bases at J, with 9 bases in the middle. CDR3 length: 15 amino acids. The CDR3 region is CASSEGGFSNQPQHF. The CDR3, as DNA: TGTGCCAGCAGTGAGGGGGGATTTAGCAATCAGCCCCAGCATTTT.

The chain employs TRBV5-5 and TRBJ1-2; 12 nucleotides align to TRBD1. The germline V gene encodes CDR1 SGHKS and CDR2 YYEKEE (reference sequence). V trimming: 0 bases; J trimming: 6 bases; junction bases outside the gene matches: 9. This CDR3 has 17 amino acids. CDR3 region: CASSLGSIGTGGDGYTF. CDR3 in DNA: TGTGCCAGCAGCTTGGGCTCGATCGGGACAGGGGGCGATGGCTACACCTTC.

V and J are TRBV30 and TRBJ1-4; D unresolved. Trimming took 4 bases from V and 8 from J, leaving 17 bases between them. Germline assignment: CDR1 GTSNPN and CDR2 SVGIG (reference sequence). The CDR3 sequence is 14 residues long. The CDR3 protein is CAWTAGSLGEKLFF. In DNA, the CDR3 is TGTGCCTGGACGGCCGGAAGTCTGGGGGAAAAACTGTTTTTT. The full variable domain, in which reference TRBV30 and TRBJ1-4 provide the parts outside the CDR3, is SQTIHQWPATLVQPVGSPLSLECTVEGTSNPNLYWYRQAAGRGLQLLFYSVGIGQISSEVPQNLSASRPQDRQFILSSKKLLLSDSGFYLCAWTAGSLGEKLFFGSGTQLSVL.

This clone has just one count. CDR3 region: CASRKRTDTGELFF. In DNA, the CDR3 is TGTGCCAGCCGGAAACGGACGGACACCGGGGAGCTGTTTTTT. The genes are TRBV7-3 and TRBJ2-2; D remains unclear. The CDR3 has 14 residues. Germline CDR1 SGHTA, CDR2 FQGTGA. The germline V and J ends were trimmed by 8 bases and 3 bases, with 13 bases remaining between them.

The sample holds one count of this clone. The genes are TRBV10-3 and TRBJ2-3; 8 bases are a match to TRBD2. J lost 6 bases, V lost 0 bases, and 17 bases had no gene match. Germline assignment: CDR1 ENHRY and CDR2 SYGVKD. The length of the CDR3 is 19 residues. The DNA of the CDR3 is TGTGCCATCAGTGAGTCCGGAGCGGGAGATGGGCGATTAGCTGATACGCAGTATTTT. This sequence encodes CAISESGAGDGRLADTQYF.

V and J are TRBV13 and TRBJ2-4; D call uncertain. V was shortened by 5 bases and J by 9 bases, with 20 bases between the two germline ends. Germline V CDR1 and CDR2: PRHDT, FYEKMQ (reference sequence). This CDR3 is built from 15 residues. The chain's CDR3 is CASSPGPLALPIQYF. CDR3 bases: TGTGCCAGCAGCCCAGGACCCCTCGCCCTTCCCATTCAGTACTTC.

The V gene is TRBV7-6, the J gene TRBJ2-7; D could derive from TRBD1 or TRBD2 (6 bases each). The V end was cut by 4 bases, the J end by 7 bases, with 14 bases between. The CDR3 extends over 13 amino acids. CDR1 and CDR2 (germline): SGHVS, FNYEAQ. CDR3 DNA sequence: TGTGCCAGCAGCTCTAGGGGGGATGGTGAGCAGTACTTC. This codes for CASSSRGDGEQYF.

A remark on this clone: Being one base from a much bigger clone, this may be a read error. Other nucleotide sequences from this sample produce the same CDR3. The chain links TRBV7-3 to TRBJ2-3; a weak D match, TRBD2 (5 bases). V shed 2 bases and J shed 2 bases, with 14 bases lying between them. The germline CDR1 and CDR2 sequences are SGHTA and FQGTGA. CDR3 length equals 16 residues. This chain's CDR3 is CASSLYGGASTDTQYF. CDR3 sequence (DNA): TGTGCCAGCAGCTTATATGGAGGCGCCTCCACAGATACGCAGTATTTT.